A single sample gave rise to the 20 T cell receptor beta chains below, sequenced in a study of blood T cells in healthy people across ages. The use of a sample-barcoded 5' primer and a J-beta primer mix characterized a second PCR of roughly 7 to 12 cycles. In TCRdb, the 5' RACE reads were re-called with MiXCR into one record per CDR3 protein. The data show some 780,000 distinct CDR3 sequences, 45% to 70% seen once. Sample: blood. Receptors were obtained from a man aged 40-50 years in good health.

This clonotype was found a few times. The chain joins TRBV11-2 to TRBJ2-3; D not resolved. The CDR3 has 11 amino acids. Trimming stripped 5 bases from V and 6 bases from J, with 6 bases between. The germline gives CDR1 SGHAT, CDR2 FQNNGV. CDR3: CASSTRDTQYF. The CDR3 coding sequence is TGTGCCAGCAGCACCAGGGATACGCAGTATTTT.

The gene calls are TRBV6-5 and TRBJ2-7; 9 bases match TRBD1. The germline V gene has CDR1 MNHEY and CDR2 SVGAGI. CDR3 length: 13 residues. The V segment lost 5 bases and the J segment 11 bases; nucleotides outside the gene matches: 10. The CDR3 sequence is CASSRDRAPVEYF. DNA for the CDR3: TGTGCCAGCAGTCGGGACAGGGCCCCCGTGGAGTACTTC.

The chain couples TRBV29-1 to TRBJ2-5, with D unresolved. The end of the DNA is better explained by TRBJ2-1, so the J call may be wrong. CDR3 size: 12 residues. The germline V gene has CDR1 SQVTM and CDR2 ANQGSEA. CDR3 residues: CSVAGHQETQFF. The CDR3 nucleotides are TGCAGCGTAGCAGGCCACCAAGAGACCCAGTTCTTC.

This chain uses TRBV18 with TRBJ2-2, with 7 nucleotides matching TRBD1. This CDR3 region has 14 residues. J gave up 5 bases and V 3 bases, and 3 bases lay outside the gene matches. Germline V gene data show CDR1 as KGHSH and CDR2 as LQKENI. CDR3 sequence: CASSPTGLTGELFF. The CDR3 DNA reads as TGTGCCAGCTCACCGACAGGGTTGACCGGGGAGCTGTTTTTT.

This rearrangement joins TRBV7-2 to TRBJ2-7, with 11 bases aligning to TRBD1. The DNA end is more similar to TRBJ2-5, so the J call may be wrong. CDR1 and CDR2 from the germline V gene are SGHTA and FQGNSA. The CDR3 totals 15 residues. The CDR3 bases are TGTGCCAGCAGCCGGGACAGGGGGGAGGCAGAGACCCAGTACTTC. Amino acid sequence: CASSRDRGEAETQYF.

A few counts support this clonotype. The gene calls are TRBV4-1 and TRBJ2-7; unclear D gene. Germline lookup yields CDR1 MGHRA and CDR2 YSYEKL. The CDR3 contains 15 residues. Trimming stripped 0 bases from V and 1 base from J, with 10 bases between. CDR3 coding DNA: TGCGCCAGCAGCCAAGACCCGGACGGATCCTACGAGCAGTACTTC. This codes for CASSQDPDGSYEQYF.

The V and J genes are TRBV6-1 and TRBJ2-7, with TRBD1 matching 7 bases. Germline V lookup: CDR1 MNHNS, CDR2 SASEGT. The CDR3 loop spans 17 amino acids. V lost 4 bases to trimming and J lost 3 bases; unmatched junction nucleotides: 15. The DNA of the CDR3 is TGTGCCAGCAGTGCCAGGGGGACACGGCCGGGGAGCTACGAGCAGTACTTC. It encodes CASSARGTRPGSYEQYF.

CDR3 loop: CASRPGGNEQYF. CDR3 sequence (DNA): TGTGCCAGCAGACCGGGGGGGAACGAGCAGTACTTC. This sequence joins TRBV6-6 and TRBJ2-7, with 8 bases that match TRBD2. Germline CDR1 and CDR2: MNHNY and SVGAGI (reference sequence). V gave up 6 bases and J gave up 5 bases; unmatched junction bases: 3. This CDR3 comprises 12 residues.

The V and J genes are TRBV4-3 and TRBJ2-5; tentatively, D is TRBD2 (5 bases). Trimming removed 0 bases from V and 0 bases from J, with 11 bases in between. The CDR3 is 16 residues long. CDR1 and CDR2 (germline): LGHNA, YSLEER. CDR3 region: CASSQDRTGYQETQYF. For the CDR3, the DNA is TGCGCCAGCAGCCAAGATCGAACGGGGTACCAAGAGACCCAGTACTTC.

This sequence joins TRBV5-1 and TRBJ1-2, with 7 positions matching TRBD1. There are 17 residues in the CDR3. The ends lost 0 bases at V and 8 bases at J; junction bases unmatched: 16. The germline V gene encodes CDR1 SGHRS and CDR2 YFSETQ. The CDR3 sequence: CASSLADSRQGVGGYTF. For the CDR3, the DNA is TGCGCCAGCAGCTTGGCCGATTCGAGACAGGGTGTAGGAGGCTACACCTTC.

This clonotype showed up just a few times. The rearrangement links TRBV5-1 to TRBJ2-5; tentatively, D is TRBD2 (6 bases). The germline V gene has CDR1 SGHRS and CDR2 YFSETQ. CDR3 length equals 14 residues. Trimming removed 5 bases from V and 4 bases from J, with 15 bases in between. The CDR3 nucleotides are TGCGCCAGCAGTTTACAGCGGGTAGCAGAGACCCAGTACTTC. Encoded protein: CASSLQRVAETQYF.

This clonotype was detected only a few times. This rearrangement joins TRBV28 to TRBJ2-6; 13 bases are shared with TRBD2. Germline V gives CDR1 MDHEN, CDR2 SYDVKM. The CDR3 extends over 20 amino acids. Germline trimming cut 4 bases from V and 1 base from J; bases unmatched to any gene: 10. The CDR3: CASSSRNPGLAGSGANVLTF. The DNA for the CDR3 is TGTGCCAGCAGTTCCCGAAACCCGGGACTAGCGGGATCTGGGGCCAACGTCCTGACTTTC.

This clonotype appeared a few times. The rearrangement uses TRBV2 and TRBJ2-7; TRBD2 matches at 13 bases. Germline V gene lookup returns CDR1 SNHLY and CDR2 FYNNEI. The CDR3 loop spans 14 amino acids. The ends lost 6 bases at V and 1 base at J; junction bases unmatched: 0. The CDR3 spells CASRLAGGSYEQYF. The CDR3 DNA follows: TGTGCCAGCAGACTAGCGGGAGGGTCCTACGAGCAGTACTTC.

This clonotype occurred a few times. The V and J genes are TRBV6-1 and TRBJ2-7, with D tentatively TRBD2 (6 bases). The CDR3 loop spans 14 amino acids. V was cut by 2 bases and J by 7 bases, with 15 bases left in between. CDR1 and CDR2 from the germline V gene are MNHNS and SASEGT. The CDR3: CASSEQPRAGEQYF. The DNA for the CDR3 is TGTGCCAGCAGTGAACAGCCGCGGGCGGGAGAGCAGTACTTC.

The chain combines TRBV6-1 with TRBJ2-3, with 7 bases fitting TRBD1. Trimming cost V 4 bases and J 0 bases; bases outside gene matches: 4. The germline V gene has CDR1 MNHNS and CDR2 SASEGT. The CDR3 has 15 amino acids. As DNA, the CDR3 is TGTGCCAGCAGTGGACAGGGTCTGAGCACAGATACGCAGTATTTT. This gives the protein CASSGQGLSTDTQYF.

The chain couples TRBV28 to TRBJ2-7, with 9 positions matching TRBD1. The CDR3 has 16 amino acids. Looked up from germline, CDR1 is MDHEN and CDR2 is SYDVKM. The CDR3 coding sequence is TGTGTCGTTACTGGGGACAGGGCTGGAGTCGCTTACGAGCAGTACTTC. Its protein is CVVTGDRAGVAYEQYF.

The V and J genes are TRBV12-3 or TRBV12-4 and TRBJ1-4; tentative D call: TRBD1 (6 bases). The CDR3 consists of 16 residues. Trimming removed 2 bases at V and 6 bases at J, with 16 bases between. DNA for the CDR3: TGTGCCAGCAGTTTATGGGGGCCGGGAAATGATGAAAAACTGTTTTTT. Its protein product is CASSLWGPGNDEKLFF.

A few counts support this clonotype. DNA of the CDR3: TGTGCCAGCAGAGGGCCGGGACAAAATTCACCCCTCCACTTT. Translating gives CASRGPGQNSPLHF. V gene TRBV6-4 combines with J gene TRBJ1-6; the D gene is possibly TRBD1 (6 bases). Trimming removed 6 bases at V and 7 bases at J, with 13 bases between. Per germline, CDR1 MRHNA and CDR2 SNTAGT. The CDR3 consists of 14 residues.

CDR3 residues: CASSESRDPGRGKAFF. The CDR3 bases are TGTGCCAGCAGTGAATCCCGAGACCCAGGACGGGGTAAAGCTTTCTTT. The chain has TRBV25-1 and TRBJ1-1; D is ambiguous. Deletions cut 1 base from V and 9 bases from J, with 21 bases between. Per germline, CDR1 MGHDK and CDR2 SYGVNS. This CDR3 has 16 residues.

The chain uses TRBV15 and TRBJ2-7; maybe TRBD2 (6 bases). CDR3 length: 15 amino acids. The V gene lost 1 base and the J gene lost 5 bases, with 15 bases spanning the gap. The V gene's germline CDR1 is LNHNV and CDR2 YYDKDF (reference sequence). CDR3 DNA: TGTGCCACCAGCAGAGGGGGCGGGATCTCGGACGAGCAGTACTTC. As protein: CATSRGGGISDEQYF.